The T cell receptor (beta chain) under discussion was sequenced for a study of sequential checkpoint blockade in melanoma (dated by TCRdb to the late 2010s). Notes on the research overall: Patients were assigned by 1:1 randomization to either first-line nivolumab followed by ipilimumab (arm A) or ipilimumab followed by nivolumab (arm B). Maintenance nivolumab was given following each of the two trial sequences. DNA from some 100 melanoma tumor samples collected before treatment underwent TCRbeta immunosequencing. Matched tumor biopsies were taken from some 22 patients before treatment and at week 13, after single-agent nivolumab (arm A) or ipilimumab (arm B). Roughly three quarters of the matched pre- and post-treatment tumor biopsy pairs came from the same lesion. The investigation overall reported the following: Within-arm analyses of tumor T-cell fraction were limited by small sample sizes and reduced statistical power. Patients whose tumor T-cell fraction and clonality increased by week 13 were about 30 times more likely to achieve clinical benefit. PD-L1 staining and CD8+ T-cell counts correlated with tumor T-cell fraction and clonality, whereas mutational load did not. Among patients in the nivolumab-first arm (arm A), tumor TIL clonality before treatment was associated with response (P = .04). Validation of the response-prediction model combining TCR metrics and mutation burden is needed in larger, independent patient cohorts.

Inclusive of the bounding cysteine and phenylalanine, the CDR3 is 15 residues long. The kept DNA is CDR3 alone, 45 bases in frame from the first base. As encoded in the germline V gene, CDR1 is MNHGY while CDR2 is SAAAGT. Trimming takes 5 bases off V and 4 bases off J; junction bases not matched to a gene: 9. Per the publication, the treatment or condition label means: randomized to nivolumab then ipilimumab (arm A) or the reverse (arm B). Prior DNA-damaging chemotherapy had not been received by any trial patient. Samples were obtained from patients with melanoma enrolled in CheckMate 064, a randomized, open-label phase II trial of sequential checkpoint blockade. Genomic DNA from formalin-fixed paraffin-embedded (FFPE) tissue samples served as the input for tumor TCR sequencing. This clone is described as medium-sized (0.01 to 0.1%). No cognate antigen has been identified for it. Base qualities are missing; no much larger clone stands one base away.

TCRbeta CDR3 regions were immunosequenced from genomic DNA with the immunoSEQ Assay. Before high-throughput sequencing, the genomic DNA was amplified using bias-controlled multiplex PCR. In the paper's pipeline: To quantify the absolute abundance of each unique TCRbeta CDR3 region, the sequences were collapsed and filtered. Clonality was defined as 1 minus Pielou's evenness and was calculated using productive rearrangements only. Tumor T-cell fraction was calculated by normalizing TCRbeta template counts to usable DNA, which was estimated from several housekeeping genes. A previously published method was used to identify clones whose frequencies were significantly greater in on-treatment samples than in baseline samples. TCRdb carries this immuneACCESS record with in-frame sequences only. Its versions omit some clonotypes, under half of them owing to an unresolved V gene in the studies checked, with the rest unexplained. The V and J calls and clone size are taken from that table; D and trimming were inferred from the DNA. Across this sample there are roughly 5,000 clones, with over 20% seen only once. 7.5% to 10% of the sample goes to the ten largest clones.

The rearranged chain carries TRBV6-8 and TRBJ2-7, with 9 junctional bases fitting TRBD1. Sequencing used tumor tissue (inferred from file names), obtained from a patient given nivolumab and ipilimumab in sequence. The sequence was collected from a human donor with melanoma. The DNA reads as follows: TGTGCCAGCAGTGACGGACAGGGGTGGGGGTACGAGCAGTACTTC. Protein translation: CASSDGQGWGYEQYF.